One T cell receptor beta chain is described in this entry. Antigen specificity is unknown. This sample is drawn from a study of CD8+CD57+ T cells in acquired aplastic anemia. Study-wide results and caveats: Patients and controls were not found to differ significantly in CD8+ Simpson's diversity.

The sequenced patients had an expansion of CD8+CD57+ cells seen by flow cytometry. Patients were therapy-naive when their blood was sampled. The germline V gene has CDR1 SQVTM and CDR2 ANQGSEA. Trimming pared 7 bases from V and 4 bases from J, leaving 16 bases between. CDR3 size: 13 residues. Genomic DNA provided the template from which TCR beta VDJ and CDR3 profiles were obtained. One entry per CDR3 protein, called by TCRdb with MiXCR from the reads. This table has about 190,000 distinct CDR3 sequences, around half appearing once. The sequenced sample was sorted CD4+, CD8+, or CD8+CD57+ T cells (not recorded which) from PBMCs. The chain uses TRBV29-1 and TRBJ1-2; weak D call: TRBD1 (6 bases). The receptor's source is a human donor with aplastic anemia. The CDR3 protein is CSGTQAGAYGYTF. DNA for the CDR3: TGCAGCGGGACCCAAGCAGGGGCCTATGGCTACACCTTC.